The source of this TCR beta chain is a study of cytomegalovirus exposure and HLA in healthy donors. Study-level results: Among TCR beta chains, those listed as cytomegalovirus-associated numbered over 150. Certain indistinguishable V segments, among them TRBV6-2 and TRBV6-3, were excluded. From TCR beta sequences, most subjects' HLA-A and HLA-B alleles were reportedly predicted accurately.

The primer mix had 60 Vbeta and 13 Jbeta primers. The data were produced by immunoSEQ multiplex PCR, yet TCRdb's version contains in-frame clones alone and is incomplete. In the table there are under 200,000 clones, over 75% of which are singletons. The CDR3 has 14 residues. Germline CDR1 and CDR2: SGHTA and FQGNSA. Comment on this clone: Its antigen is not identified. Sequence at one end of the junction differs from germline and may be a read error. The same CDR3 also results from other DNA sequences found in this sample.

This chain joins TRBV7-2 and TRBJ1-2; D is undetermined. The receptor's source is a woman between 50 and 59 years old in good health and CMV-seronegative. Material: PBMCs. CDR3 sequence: CASSSLLANYGYTF. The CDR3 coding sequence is TGTGCCAGCAGCTCCCTGTTAGCTAACTATGGCTACACCTTT.